One and the same sample provided the 5 T cell receptor beta chains below, sequenced in a study of shared clonotypes between healthy human individuals. Generated by immunoSEQ multiplex PCR, the TCRdb table keeps only in-frame clones and is missing some. The table shows some 2,100,000 clones, with 95% occurring only once. Sequencing was performed on naive CD4+ T cells sorted from blood. Subset indicated: CD45RA+ positively selected. These receptors all come from a man between 18 and 35 years old in good health.

This chain joins TRBV9 and TRBJ1-4; 9 nucleotides line up with TRBD1. V shed 8 bases, J shed 5 bases, and the junction held 10 bases outside the gene matches. The CDR3 loop spans 15 amino acids. Per germline, CDR1 SGDLS and CDR2 YYNGEE. The CDR3 spells CASSLGTGKNEKLFF. The CDR3, as DNA: TGTGCCAGTTCGCTCGGGACAGGGAAAAATGAAAAACTGTTTTTT.

With regard to this clone: The same CDR3 is also encoded by other DNA sequences in this sample. The chain has TRBV5-1 and TRBJ2-5; no clear D. The CDR3 runs to 14 residues. Trimming shortened V by 0 bases and J by 2 bases, and 8 bases separated the two germline ends. The germline gives CDR1 SGHRS, CDR2 YFSETQ. The CDR3, as DNA: TGCGCCAGCAGCTTGGTGCCAGCTCAAGAGACCCAGTACTTC. As protein: CASSLVPAQETQYF.

The chain joins TRBV12-5 to TRBJ2-5; D call uncertain. Germline V CDR1 and CDR2: LGHNT, FRNRAP. The V end was cut by 6 bases, the J end by 5 bases, with 10 bases between. CDR3 size: 12 residues. The DNA of the CDR3 is TGTGCTAGTGGCCAAGTGGCGGAGACCCAGTACTTC. Residues: CASGQVAETQYF.

The V and J genes are TRBV4-1 and TRBJ1-3; D gene unclear. V lost 2 bases, J lost 0 bases, and 8 bases lay in between. The CDR3 spans 15 residues. CDR1 and CDR2 (germline): MGHRA, YSYEKL. Here the CDR3 DNA reads TGCGCCAGCAGCCAACCCACAAGCTCTGGAAACACCATATATTTT. Translation gives CASSQPTSSGNTIYF.

The genes are TRBV4-2 and TRBJ2-1; 11 nucleotides align to TRBD1. This CDR3 is built from 14 residues. Germline loops: CDR1 LGHNA, CDR2 YNFKEQ. Trimming removed 5 bases from V and 6 bases from J; junction bases left unmatched: 3. Here the CDR3 reads CASSTGQGANEQFF. CDR3 sequence (DNA): TGTGCCAGCAGCACCGGACAGGGGGCCAATGAGCAGTTCTTC.